These 8 T cell receptor beta chains share one sample of origin, sequenced in a study of T cell repertoires in cytomegalovirus infection. MiXCR, applied by TCRdb to the reads, yields one record per CDR3 protein. The sample gives about 180,000 distinct CDR3 sequences, 13% to 15% of which show up once; about a quarter is in the top ten. The sequencing sample was made of PBMCs. These receptors all come from a human donor in good health (CMV status not recorded). Some clones in this sample may be carry-over from other donors' samples.

The rearrangement uses TRBV20-1 and TRBJ1-5, with 11 bases matching TRBD1. The ends lost 3 bases at V and 4 bases at J; junction bases unmatched: 5. CDR1 and CDR2 (germline): DFQATT, SNEGSKA (reference sequence). CDR3 length: 15 amino acids. CDR3 coding DNA: TGCAGTGCTAGGGGACAGGGGGGGTGGAATCAGCCCCAGCATTTT. Its protein is CSARGQGGWNQPQHF.

DNA of the CDR3: TGTGCCAGTAGTATAACAGGCCTCCCCTACAATGAGCAGTTCTTC. This encodes CASSITGLPYNEQFF. J is TRBJ2-1 and V is TRBV19; D may be TRBD1 (5 bases). Germline lookup yields CDR1 LNHDA and CDR2 SQIVND (reference sequence). The CDR3 runs to 15 residues. The ends were cut back, 2 bases at V and 2 bases at J, with 10 bases in the middle.

This chain uses TRBV19 with TRBJ2-1; 9 bases agree with TRBD2. The germline V gene has CDR1 LNHDA and CDR2 SQIVND (reference sequence). Trimming removed 1 base from V and 8 bases from J; junction bases left unmatched: 6. The CDR3 runs 15 residues. This chain's CDR3 is CASSIGSGGQDEQFF. CDR3 in DNA: TGTGCCAGTAGTATAGGTAGCGGGGGCCAGGATGAGCAGTTCTTC. Full variable domain (rest looked up from reference TRBV19 and TRBJ2-1): DGGITQSPKYLFRKEGQNVTLSCEQNLNHDAMYWYRQDPGQGLRLIYYSQIVNDFQKGDIAEGYSVSREKKESFPLTVTSAQKNPTAFYLCASSIGSGGQDEQFFGPGTRLTVL.

The table lists this clonotype with many counts. The chain joins TRBV7-2 to TRBJ2-1; possible D gene TRBD1, 8 bases. V gave up 4 bases and J gave up 8 bases, with 18 bases separating them. The CDR3 loop spans 15 amino acids. Germline lookup yields CDR1 SGHTA and CDR2 FQGNSA. In DNA form, the CDR3 reads TGTGCCAGCAGCTCCGACAGGGGAGGGTGGGATGAGCAGTTCTTC. It translates to CASSSDRGGWDEQFF.

This clonotype was seen repeatedly, ten times or more. The V gene is TRBV7-2, the J gene TRBJ1-5, with unresolved D. This CDR3 has 14 amino acids. The germline V and J ends were trimmed by 5 bases and 4 bases, with 12 bases remaining between them. Germline values: CDR1 SGHTA, CDR2 FQGNSA. In DNA, the CDR3 is TGTGCCAGCAGCCCTCATGGGATTAATCAGCCCCAGCATTTT. Its translation: CASSPHGINQPQHF.

This clonotype was observed a handful of times. CDR3 region: CASSPGQGESPLHF. As DNA, the CDR3 is TGTGCCAGCTCACCGGGACAGGGGGAGTCACCCCTCCACTTT. J is TRBJ1-6 and V is TRBV18; 11 nucleotides align to TRBD1. With 3 bases clipped from V and 10 bases from J, the junction kept 2 bases outside the gene matches. CDR3 length: 14 amino acids. From germline, CDR1 is KGHSH and CDR2 LQKENI.

This clonotype was seen many times. The V gene is TRBV6-2 or TRBV6-3, the J gene TRBJ2-5; 7 bases map to TRBD2. CDR3 length: 15 residues. V shed 5 bases, J shed 5 bases, and the junction held 11 bases outside the gene matches. CDR1 and CDR2 from the germline V gene are MNHEY and SVGEGT. The CDR3 region is CASSLLARSPETQYF. The CDR3 DNA reads TGTGCCAGCAGTCTACTAGCGCGATCCCCGGAGACCCAGTACTTC.

This clonotype occurred a few times. The chain employs TRBV29-1 and TRBJ2-3, with D possibly TRBD1 on 6 matching bases. The germline V and J ends were trimmed by 3 bases and 2 bases, with 9 bases remaining between them. The CDR3 is made up of 13 amino acids. CDR1 and CDR2 (germline): SQVTM, ANQGSEA. The CDR3 DNA reads TGCAGCGTTGAGGGGACACCCACAGATACGCAGTATTTT. Translating it yields CSVEGTPTDTQYF.